These 21 T cell receptor beta chains were sequenced from one sample in a study of T cell changes during pregnancy in multiple sclerosis. Sequencing was performed with immunoSEQ multiplex PCR; in TCRdb, only in-frame clones are kept and a portion is missing. This table holds more than 50,000 clones, more than 85% found once. The sample in question was peripheral blood, obtained before pregnancy. The receptors were gathered from a female donor with multiple sclerosis, enrolled in a pregnancy study.

The J gene is TRBJ2-2, the V gene TRBV5-1, with TRBD2 matching over 8 bases. The CDR3 consists of 16 residues. Germline values: CDR1 SGHRS, CDR2 YFSETQ. The V gene end was trimmed by 2 bases and the J gene end by 5 bases; junction bases not matched to a gene: 8. The CDR3 DNA is TGCGCCAGCAGCTTCCGACGGGGGGGCTTAACCGGGGAGCTGTTTTTT. This sequence encodes CASSFRRGGLTGELFF.

V is TRBV18 and J is TRBJ1-4, with 7 positions matching TRBD1. The V and J ends lost 1 base and 4 bases, in that order; junction bases with no gene match: 3. Germline CDR1 KGHSH, CDR2 LQKENI. This CDR3 has 15 amino acids. The CDR3 nucleotides are TGTGCCAGCTCACCACAGGGGGCCCTTAATGAAAAACTGTTTTTT. Protein sequence: CASSPQGALNEKLFF.

This clone was found once. This chain joins TRBV7-2 and TRBJ2-7, with 13 bases identical to TRBD2. This CDR3 is built from 16 residues. The V gene end was trimmed by 5 bases and the J gene end by 4 bases; junction bases not matched to a gene: 8. Germline values: CDR1 SGHTA, CDR2 FQGNSA. In DNA form, the CDR3 reads TGTGCCAGCAGCCCGTCGACTAGCGGGGGGCTGTACGAGCAGTACTTC. Translating gives CASSPSTSGGLYEQYF.

The chain recombines TRBV29-1 with TRBJ1-2, with 7 bases that match TRBD1. Germline loops: CDR1 SQVTM, CDR2 ANQGSEA. The CDR3 consists of 13 residues. V was clipped by 7 bases and J by 2 bases; unmatched bases: 7. CDR3 amino acids: CSAETGLNYGYTF. CDR3 bases: TGCAGCGCCGAGACAGGGCTCAACTATGGCTACACCTTC.

The V gene is TRBV19, the J gene TRBJ1-4; TRBD1 agrees at 9 bases. Germline lookup yields CDR1 LNHDA and CDR2 SQIVND (reference sequence). The CDR3 sequence is 14 residues long. The trim removed 7 bases at V and 7 bases at J, leaving 7 bases unmatched. CDR3 nucleotide sequence: TGTGCCAGTAACGACGGGACAGGGAGTGAAAAACTGTTTTTT. This translates into CASNDGTGSEKLFF.

This rearrangement joins TRBV4-1 to TRBJ2-1, with TRBD1 matching over 8 bases. Germline V lookup: CDR1 MGHRA, CDR2 YSYEKL. V shed 1 base, J shed 0 bases, and the junction held 5 bases outside the gene matches. This CDR3 is built from 17 residues. The CDR3 nucleotides are TGCGCCAGCAGCCAAGTCATGGACAGGGACTCCTACAATGAGCAGTTCTTC. Translated: CASSQVMDRDSYNEQFF.

The chain carries TRBV7-9 and TRBJ1-2; no firm D call. Germline V gene sequence: CDR1 SEHNR, CDR2 FQNEAQ (reference sequence). The germline V and J ends were trimmed by 1 base and 0 bases, with 9 bases remaining between them. The CDR3 has 15 residues. The CDR3 coding sequence is TGTGCCAGCAGCTTAGTAGTCGTAACTAACTATGGCTACACCTTC. Protein sequence: CASSLVVVTNYGYTF.

This clone was seen a few times. V and J are TRBV18 and TRBJ1-1, with TRBD1 matching 7 bases. V shed 6 bases, J shed 1 base, and the junction held 5 bases outside the gene matches. Germline CDR1 KGHSH, CDR2 LQKENI. CDR3 length: 14 amino acids. The CDR3 protein is CASSRQGGNTEAFF. The CDR3 region has the DNA TGTGCCAGCTCCCGGCAGGGGGGGAACACTGAAGCTTTCTTT.

This clone occurred a few times. The chain couples TRBV6-5 to TRBJ1-2; 10 bases fit TRBD1. This CDR3 spans 16 amino acids. Losses at the gene ends were 0 bases for V and 2 bases for J; bases not matched to a gene: 3. CDR1 MNHEY and CDR2 SVGAGI come from the germline V gene. The CDR3 DNA sequence: TGTGCCAGCAGTTACTCCGGGACAGGGGAAAACTATGGCTACACCTTC. This encodes CASSYSGTGENYGYTF.

DNA for the CDR3: TGTGCCTGGAAGGCAGGGAGGGACTATGGCTACACCTTC. Translating it yields CAWKAGRDYGYTF. This chain uses TRBV30 with TRBJ1-2; possible D gene TRBD1, 5 bases. V dropped 4 bases and J dropped 3 bases, with 12 bases sitting between them. The germline V gene encodes CDR1 GTSNPN and CDR2 SVGIG (reference sequence). This CDR3 has 13 residues.

This chain joins TRBV7-8 and TRBJ2-7; 7 positions agree with TRBD1. V dropped 4 bases and J dropped 2; count of bases not matched to a gene: 5. This CDR3 spans 14 amino acids. The germline V gene encodes CDR1 SGHVS and CDR2 FQNEAQ. The CDR3 sequence is CASSSRQGTYEQYF. As DNA, the CDR3 is TGTGCCAGCAGCTCTCGACAGGGAACCTACGAGCAGTACTTC.

The chain is built from TRBV10-3 and TRBJ2-2; perhaps TRBD1 as D (6 bases). V was clipped by 4 bases and J by 2 bases, with 8 bases between them. The CDR3 runs 14 residues. Germline loops: CDR1 ENHRY, CDR2 SYGVKD. In DNA form, the CDR3 reads TGTGCCATCAGTGGGGGGCCCAACACCGGGGAGCTGTTTTTT. Protein sequence: CAISGGPNTGELFF.

CDR3 region: CASSAHGHYEQYF. For the CDR3, the DNA is TGTGCCAGCAGTGCGCACGGACACTACGAGCAGTACTTC. The chain couples TRBV6-1 to TRBJ2-7; D perhaps matches TRBD1 (5 bases). With 4 bases removed from V and 3 bases from J, the gap between germline ends came to 10 bases. The CDR3 has 13 amino acids. The V gene's germline CDR1 is MNHNS and CDR2 SASEGT.

This clone was picked up one time. The chain joins TRBV7-6 to TRBJ2-1, with TRBD2 identical over 13 bases. J gave up 6 bases and V 0 bases, and 2 bases lay outside the gene matches. This CDR3 spans 16 amino acids. CDR1 and CDR2 (germline): SGHVS, FNYEAQ. The CDR3 reads CASSLATSGGFNEQFF. The CDR3 DNA reads as TGTGCCAGCAGCTTAGCGACTAGCGGGGGGTTCAATGAGCAGTTCTTC. The full variable domain, rest sourced from reference TRBV7-6 and TRBJ2-1, is GAGVSQSPRYKVTKRGQDVALRCDPISGHVSLYWYRQALGQGPEFLTYFNYEAQQDKSGLPNDRFSAERPEGSISTLTIQRTEQRDSAMYRCASSLATSGGFNEQFFGPGTRLTVL.

V and J are TRBV7-7 and TRBJ2-1; 8 nucleotides match TRBD1. Trimming at V came to 4 bases and at J to 1 base, leaving 3 bases not matched to a gene. The CDR3 has 15 amino acids. From germline, CDR1 is SSHAT and CDR2 FNYEAQ (reference sequence). The CDR3 DNA is TGTGCCAGCAGCTCCACAGGGGGATCCTACAATGAGCAGTTCTTC. Encoded protein: CASSSTGGSYNEQFF.

This chain joins TRBV27 and TRBJ2-5, with D maybe TRBD1 (6 bases). The CDR3 has 13 residues. The V end was cut by 9 bases, the J end by 3 bases, with 14 bases between. The V gene's germline CDR1 is MNHEY and CDR2 SMNVEV (reference sequence). CDR3 sequence (DNA): TGTGCCAGTCGCAGGGGATTCAAAGAGACCCAGTACTTC. Amino acid sequence: CASRRGFKETQYF.

The chain links TRBV6-4 to TRBJ2-7; the D is unclear. The CDR3 has 13 residues. Trimming stripped 0 bases from V and 3 bases from J, with 6 bases between. Germline V lookup: CDR1 MRHNA, CDR2 SNTAGT. CDR3 DNA sequence: TGTGCCAGCAGTGACTCTCCGGGCTACGAGCAGTACTTC. Translating it yields CASSDSPGYEQYF.

V and J are TRBV5-1 and TRBJ1-2; 8 bases align to TRBD1. The V and J ends lost 4 bases and 6 bases, in that order; junction bases with no gene match: 5. The germline gives CDR1 SGHRS, CDR2 YFSETQ. CDR3 length: 13 residues. CDR3 coding DNA: TGCGCCAGCAGCCCACAGGGGGGTAATGGCTACACCTTC. It is translated as CASSPQGGNGYTF.

V gene TRBV4-3 combines with J gene TRBJ2-3; D may be TRBD2 (7 bases). This CDR3 is built from 14 residues. Between the trimmed V and J ends, which lost 6 bases and 4 bases, there was a span of 14 bases. CDR1 is LGHNA, CDR2 YSLEER, per germline. Written as DNA, the CDR3 is TGCGCCAGCAGTCGGGGGGCGACTTCAGATACGCAGTATTTT. Residues: CASSRGATSDTQYF.

The V call is TRBV5-5, the J call TRBJ2-7; D is uncertain. V was cut by 1 base and J by 7 bases, with 18 bases left in between. Looked up from germline, CDR1 is SGHKS and CDR2 is YYEKEE (reference sequence). This CDR3 is built from 15 residues. The CDR3 DNA follows: TGTGCCAGCAGCTTGTTCTCAGACTTAGCTACAGAGCAGTACTTC. It yields the protein CASSLFSDLATEQYF.

The chain combines TRBV12-5 with TRBJ2-5; the match to TRBD1 covers 7 bases. The CDR3 spans 14 residues. After removal of 5 bases from V and 3 bases from J, the junction contained 6 bases not matched to a gene. The germline V gene has CDR1 LGHNT and CDR2 FRNRAP. This CDR3 is CASGPITGEETQYF. The DNA of the CDR3 is TGTGCTAGTGGTCCTATTACAGGGGAAGAGACCCAGTACTTC.